The 19 T cell receptor beta chains presented below share a single source sample, sequenced in a study of shared clonotypes between healthy human individuals (dated by TCRdb to the early 2020s). Libraries were built with the immunoSEQ multiplex PCR assay. TCRdb stores this immuneACCESS table with in-frame sequences only. Part of the clones is absent; in the studies checked, under half of the shortfall reflects unresolved V genes, and no reason is known for the rest. This sample holds about 640,000 clones; approximately 75% were observed only once. The ten largest clones add up to around 2% of the sample. Sequencing used memory CD4+ T cells sorted from blood. Explained via the paper, the cell subset or site label denotes: CD45RA-negative fraction. Source of these receptors: a woman in her twenties or thirties in good health.

The chain uses TRBV6-1 and TRBJ2-3; D unresolved. The germline CDR1 and CDR2 sequences are MNHNS and SASEGT. The CDR3 runs 12 residues. V lost 8 bases to trimming and J lost 0 bases, with 6 bases between them. The CDR3 DNA follows: TGTGCCAGCGCTACTAGCACAGATACGCAGTATTTT. This encodes CASATSTDTQYF.

V and J are TRBV9 and TRBJ2-3; D is uncertain. V lost 4 bases and J 4 bases, leaving 13 bases between the germline ends. Germline V gene data show CDR1 as SGDLS and CDR2 as YYNGEE. This CDR3 spans 14 amino acids. The CDR3 DNA follows: TGTGCCAGCAGCCCCCGGAGTGGAGCAGATACGCAGTATTTT. Its protein is CASSPRSGADTQYF.

The chain links TRBV11-2 to TRBJ1-1, with 7 bases aligning to TRBD1. Germline V gene data show CDR1 as SGHAT and CDR2 as FQNNGV. J lost 0 bases, V lost 3 bases, and 10 bases had no gene match. This CDR3 has 17 residues. The CDR3 DNA follows: TGTGCCAGCAGCTTCATGAGGGACAGTGTGTTGAACACTGAAGCTTTCTTT. It encodes CASSFMRDSVLNTEAFF.

This chain uses TRBV29-1 with TRBJ2-3; TRBD2 matches 16 bases. The trim removed 6 bases at V and 2 bases at J, leaving 14 bases unmatched. This CDR3 is 19 amino acids long. Germline assignment: CDR1 SQVTM and CDR2 ANQGSEA. The CDR3 region is CSVAGTSGRDHQNTDTQYF. The CDR3 bases are TGCAGCGTCGCGGGGACTAGCGGGAGGGACCACCAAAACACAGATACGCAGTATTTT.

The rearrangement links TRBV11-2 to TRBJ1-4; D may be TRBD1 (6 bases). Germline V gene data show CDR1 as SGHAT and CDR2 as FQNNGV. This CDR3 comprises 12 residues. The V and J ends lost 8 bases and 6 bases respectively, with 10 bases between them. The CDR3 loop is CASGQKHEKLFF. CDR3 nucleotides: TGTGCCAGCGGACAGAAGCATGAAAAACTGTTTTTT.

In this sample, this clone turned up once. The rearrangement links TRBV5-1 to TRBJ2-1, with D possibly being TRBD2 (5 bases). CDR1 SGHRS and CDR2 YFSETQ come from the germline V gene. The V end lost 3 bases, the J end lost 0 bases, and 16 bases lay between the germline ends. The CDR3 runs to 17 residues. This chain's CDR3 is CASSSASGSASYNEQFF. CDR3 DNA sequence: TGCGCCAGCAGCTCAGCAAGCGGCTCCGCCTCCTACAATGAGCAGTTCTTC.

V usage is TRBV5-1 and J usage is TRBJ2-1, with D tentatively TRBD2 (6 bases). Trimming cost V 5 bases and J 2 bases, with 14 bases left between them. Germline CDR1 reads SGHRS; CDR2 reads YFSETQ. The CDR3 length is 15 residues. CDR3 region: CASRHQAGTYNEQFF. As DNA, the CDR3 is TGCGCCAGCAGGCACCAAGCGGGTACCTACAATGAGCAGTTCTTC.

Ten or more counts support this clone. The CDR3 DNA reads TGTGCCAGCAGCGACGAACCCCTAAGGGCTTTCTTT. Translated, it gives CASSDEPLRAFF. The V call is TRBV2, the J call TRBJ1-1; D remains ambiguous. The CDR3 length is 12 residues. V was clipped by 6 bases and J by 11 bases, with 16 bases between them. Germline V gives CDR1 SNHLY, CDR2 FYNNEI.

The chain carries TRBV5-4 and TRBJ2-1, with 8 positions matching TRBD2. The germline CDR1 and CDR2 sequences are SGHNT and YYREEE (reference sequence). The CDR3 contains 16 residues. Trimming took 9 bases from V and 4 from J; bases not matched to a gene: 15. CDR3 region: CATSRGGRNDYNEQFF. The CDR3 DNA sequence: TGTGCCACCTCAAGGGGCGGGAGGAACGATTACAATGAGCAGTTCTTC. The full variable domain, in which reference TRBV5-4 and TRBJ2-1 provide the parts outside the CDR3, is ETGVTQSPTHLIKTRGQQVTLRCSSQSGHNTVSWYQQALGQGPQFIFQYYREEENGRGNFPPRFSGLQFPNYSSELNVNALELDDSALYLCATSRGGRNDYNEQFFGPGTRLTVL.

V gene TRBV7-8 combines with J gene TRBJ1-1; the D is unclear. Trimming took 3 bases from V and 0 from J, leaving 14 bases between them. Germline CDR1 and CDR2: SGHVS and FQNEAQ. This CDR3 region has 16 residues. The CDR3 DNA sequence: TGTGCCAGCAGCTTCGCCGTCATGGGAATGAACACTGAAGCTTTCTTT. The encoded protein is CASSFAVMGMNTEAFF. Drawing the rest from reference TRBV7-8 and TRBJ1-1, the complete variable domain is GAGVSQSPRYKVAKRGQDVALRCDPISGHVSLFWYQQALGQGPEFLTYFQNEAQLDKSGLPSDRFFAERPEGSVSTLKIQRTQQEDSAVYLCASSFAVMGMNTEAFFGQGTRLTVV.

The V gene is TRBV11-2, the J gene TRBJ2-1; maybe TRBD1 (5 bases). V shed 7 bases and J shed 0 bases, with 10 bases lying between them. Germline V gives CDR1 SGHAT, CDR2 FQNNGV. The CDR3 has 14 residues. The CDR3 nucleotides are TGTGCCAGCAACACAGGTCCCTCCTACAATGAGCAGTTCTTC. This codes for CASNTGPSYNEQFF.

This chain uses TRBV27 with TRBJ1-2; D might be TRBD1 (5 bases). Deletions cut 0 bases from V and 5 bases from J, with 7 bases between. Germline V lookup: CDR1 MNHEY, CDR2 SMNVEV (reference sequence). This CDR3 contains 13 residues. This chain's CDR3 is CASSLSGEYGYTF. The CDR3 nucleotides are TGTGCCAGCAGTTTATCAGGGGAATATGGCTACACCTTC.

This chain joins TRBV5-1 and TRBJ2-4; the match to TRBD1 covers 7 bases. CDR1 and CDR2 (germline): SGHRS, YFSETQ. The J segment lost 11 bases and the V segment lost 4 bases, leaving 9 bases of the junction unmatched. The CDR3 runs to 13 residues. The CDR3 sequence: CASSIEGQAVQYF. DNA of the CDR3: TGCGCCAGCAGCATAGAAGGACAGGCCGTTCAGTACTTC.

The V gene is TRBV5-1, the J gene TRBJ2-3; 8 bases agree with TRBD2. The CDR3 spans 15 residues. J gave up 0 bases and V 5 bases, and 5 bases lay outside the gene matches. CDR1 and CDR2 from the germline V gene are SGHRS and YFSETQ. CDR3 bases: TGCGCCAGCAGATCAACTAGCGGTAGCACAGATACGCAGTATTTT. Translation: CASRSTSGSTDTQYF.

This clone was recorded many times. This rearrangement joins TRBV18 to TRBJ1-4; unclear D gene. CDR1 KGHSH and CDR2 LQKENI come from the germline V gene. The CDR3 sequence is 14 residues long. V was cut by 3 bases and J by 5 bases, with 10 bases left in between. The CDR3 sequence is CASSPDTENEKLFF. The CDR3 DNA reads TGTGCCAGCTCACCCGACACTGAGAATGAAAAACTGTTTTTT.

The table lists this clone with many counts. This chain connects TRBV2 to TRBJ2-1; 8 nucleotides agree with TRBD1. CDR1 is SNHLY, CDR2 FYNNEI, per germline. This CDR3 is built from 13 residues. J gave up 6 bases and V 11 bases, and 9 bases lay outside the gene matches. CDR3 nucleotide sequence: TGTGCCGCGACAGGGGATGGAAGCAATGAGCAGTTCTTC. It translates to CAATGDGSNEQFF.

The chain recombines TRBV6-6 with TRBJ2-5, with D possibly matching TRBD1 (8 bases). This CDR3 spans 13 amino acids. Germline-derived CDR1 and CDR2 are MNHNY and SVGAGI (reference sequence). Trimming left V 4 bases short and J 5 bases short, with 11 bases between. CDR3 amino acids: CASSSQGGETQYF. CDR3 sequence (DNA): TGTGCCAGCAGTTCACAGGGGGGGGAGACCCAGTACTTC.

This clone has ten or more counts. The chain is built from TRBV6-7 and TRBJ2-7; D possibly matches TRBD1 or TRBD2 (5 bases each). TRBV6-7 qualifies as an ORF whose function is uncertain. V lost 0 bases and J lost 5, with 14 bases in between. The CDR3 consists of 15 residues. In DNA, the CDR3 is TGTGCCAGCAGTTACTCGAGGCAGGGAGCTCACGAGCAGTACTTC. Translating it yields CASSYSRQGAHEQYF.

The chain carries TRBV28 and TRBJ2-4; D not resolved. V shed 3 bases and J shed 2 bases, with 8 bases lying between them. CDR3 size: 14 residues. The germline gives CDR1 MDHEN, CDR2 SYDVKM. The CDR3 is CASSFADPKNIQYF. CDR3 bases: TGTGCCAGCAGTTTTGCCGATCCCAAAAACATTCAGTACTTC. Full variable domain (rest looked up from reference TRBV28 and TRBJ2-4): DVKVTQSSRYLVKRTGEKVFLECVQDMDHENMFWYRQDPGLGLRLIYFSYDVKMKEKGDIPEGYSVSREKKERFSLILESASTNQTSMYLCASSFADPKNIQYFGAGTRLSVL.